This T cell receptor (beta chain) derives from a study of CD8 T cells in Susac syndrome. For the study at large: At the time their blood was drawn, patients with Susac syndrome were either therapy-naive, on corticosteroids (with some of them also receiving intravenous immunoglobulin), or on intravenous immunoglobulin alone. Study-level findings and limits: In Susac patients, clonal expansion was not detected in CD4+ cells. In its TCR sequencing and HLA analysis, the study acknowledged that the number of individuals was relatively small.

Trimming took 0 bases from V and 3 from J, leaving 9 bases between them. Germline-derived CDR1 and CDR2 are LGHNA and YSLEER. This CDR3 is built from 15 residues. Blood CD8+ and CD4+ T cells underwent high-throughput TCR beta sequencing. This clonotype has just one count. Its antigen is currently unknown. Reverse transcription of roughly 0.5 to 1 ug RNA was carried out with random hexamers. TCRdb reprocessed the immunoSEQ multiplex PCR reads via MiXCR and lists one record per CDR3 protein. The table has under 200,000 distinct CDR3 sequences, under 97% seen once. The sequence was collected from a human donor with Susac syndrome. The sequenced sample consisted of CD4+ T cells from PBMCs. The chain has TRBV4-3 and TRBJ2-1, with a possible D match to TRBD2 (6 bases). The CDR3, as DNA: TGCGCCAGCAGCCAAGAGCGGGGAAACTACAATGAGCAGTTCTTC. Translation gives CASSQERGNYNEQFF.